This TCR beta chain was observed in a study of identical twins. The V gene end was trimmed by 6 bases and the J gene end by 6 bases; junction bases not matched to a gene: 8. The CDR3 runs 14 residues. This clonotype was counted many times. TCRdb reprocessed the 5' RACE reads via MiXCR and lists one record per CDR3 protein. The sample records a few hundred thousand distinct CDR3 sequences, approximately 16% being singletons. This same sample was also taken into another study, of yellow fever vaccine responses in identical twins.

The TCR comes from a woman younger than 35 in good health. The V call is TRBV12-3 or TRBV12-4, the J call TRBJ1-5; 7 nucleotides align to TRBD1. Sequenced material: CD4+ T cells sorted from blood. The CDR3 DNA reads TGTGCCAGCAGGCTAGGACAGGAAAGTCAGCCCCAGCATTTT. Translated: CASRLGQESQPQHF.